This TCR beta chain was documented in a study of blood T cell repertoires in COVID-19. The overall study: Nucleic acid was either cDNA or gDNA, and it came from T cells, B-cell-depleted T cells, or PBMCs.

This CDR3 comprises 10 residues. Germline V gene lookup returns CDR1 SGHTA and CDR2 FQGNSA. A note on this clone: Germline is not matched at one junction end, which may reflect a read error.

Seattle patient enrollment occurred during active infection, with longitudinal follow-up thereafter. Methods used by the authors: Reference gene primer amplification gave nucleated cell count estimates. Profiling relied on immunoSEQ multiplex PCR, and the TCRdb table lists in-frame clones only, not all of them. That table is the source of V, J and clone size, and D and trimming were worked out from the DNA. The table has 400,000 to 450,000 clones, about 87% seen once; the top ten hold 0.7% to 0.85%. The sequence was collected from a man between 18 and 35 years old with COVID-19, enrolled during active disease. The chain has TRBV7-2 and TRBJ1-2, with D unresolved. Sample: peripheral blood. In DNA, the CDR3 is TGTGCCAGCAGCTTAGGCATCCTATCCTTC. This encodes CASSLGILSF.